The TCR beta chain under discussion was sequenced for a study of shared clonotypes between healthy human individuals. TCRdb keeps only in-frame clones here, not all; method: immunoSEQ multiplex PCR. The data hold some 450,000 clones, with approximately 80% observed a single time. The sequenced material came from PBMCs. The receptor was isolated from a woman aged 35 to 49 in good health. Some clones in this sample may be carry-over from other donors' samples.

In nucleotides, the CDR3 is TGCGCCAGCAGCGCGGTGGGGACCGGCTATGGCTACACCTTC. Its translation: CASSAVGTGYGYTF. The J gene is TRBJ1-2, the V gene TRBV5-1; D perhaps matches TRBD1 (5 bases). Germline V gene data show CDR1 as SGHRS and CDR2 as YFSETQ. Trimming shortened V by 4 bases and J by 4 bases, and 14 bases separated the two germline ends. The CDR3 runs to 14 residues.